The clone carrying this TCR beta chain showed up just a few times. The V segment lost 4 bases and the J segment 2 bases; nucleotides outside the gene matches: 10. CDR1 is SQVTM, CDR2 ANQGSEA, per germline. This CDR3 contains 16 residues. Produced via immunoSEQ multiplex PCR; TCRdb's table is partial and in-frame only. Seen here are approximately 53,000 clones, about 90% observed once, and the top ten hold about 0.28%. The sample originates from a study of T cell changes during pregnancy in multiple sclerosis. The input for sequencing was CD4+ T cells from peripheral blood mononuclear cells, taken in the second trimester of pregnancy. The V and J genes are TRBV29-1 and TRBJ2-7; 11 bases map to TRBD2. This receptor was taken from a female donor with multiple sclerosis, enrolled in a pregnancy study. The CDR3 DNA reads as TGCAGCGTTGGACCCGGGACTAGCGGTAGAGCCTACGAGCAGTACTTC. Translation gives CSVGPGTSGRAYEQYF.